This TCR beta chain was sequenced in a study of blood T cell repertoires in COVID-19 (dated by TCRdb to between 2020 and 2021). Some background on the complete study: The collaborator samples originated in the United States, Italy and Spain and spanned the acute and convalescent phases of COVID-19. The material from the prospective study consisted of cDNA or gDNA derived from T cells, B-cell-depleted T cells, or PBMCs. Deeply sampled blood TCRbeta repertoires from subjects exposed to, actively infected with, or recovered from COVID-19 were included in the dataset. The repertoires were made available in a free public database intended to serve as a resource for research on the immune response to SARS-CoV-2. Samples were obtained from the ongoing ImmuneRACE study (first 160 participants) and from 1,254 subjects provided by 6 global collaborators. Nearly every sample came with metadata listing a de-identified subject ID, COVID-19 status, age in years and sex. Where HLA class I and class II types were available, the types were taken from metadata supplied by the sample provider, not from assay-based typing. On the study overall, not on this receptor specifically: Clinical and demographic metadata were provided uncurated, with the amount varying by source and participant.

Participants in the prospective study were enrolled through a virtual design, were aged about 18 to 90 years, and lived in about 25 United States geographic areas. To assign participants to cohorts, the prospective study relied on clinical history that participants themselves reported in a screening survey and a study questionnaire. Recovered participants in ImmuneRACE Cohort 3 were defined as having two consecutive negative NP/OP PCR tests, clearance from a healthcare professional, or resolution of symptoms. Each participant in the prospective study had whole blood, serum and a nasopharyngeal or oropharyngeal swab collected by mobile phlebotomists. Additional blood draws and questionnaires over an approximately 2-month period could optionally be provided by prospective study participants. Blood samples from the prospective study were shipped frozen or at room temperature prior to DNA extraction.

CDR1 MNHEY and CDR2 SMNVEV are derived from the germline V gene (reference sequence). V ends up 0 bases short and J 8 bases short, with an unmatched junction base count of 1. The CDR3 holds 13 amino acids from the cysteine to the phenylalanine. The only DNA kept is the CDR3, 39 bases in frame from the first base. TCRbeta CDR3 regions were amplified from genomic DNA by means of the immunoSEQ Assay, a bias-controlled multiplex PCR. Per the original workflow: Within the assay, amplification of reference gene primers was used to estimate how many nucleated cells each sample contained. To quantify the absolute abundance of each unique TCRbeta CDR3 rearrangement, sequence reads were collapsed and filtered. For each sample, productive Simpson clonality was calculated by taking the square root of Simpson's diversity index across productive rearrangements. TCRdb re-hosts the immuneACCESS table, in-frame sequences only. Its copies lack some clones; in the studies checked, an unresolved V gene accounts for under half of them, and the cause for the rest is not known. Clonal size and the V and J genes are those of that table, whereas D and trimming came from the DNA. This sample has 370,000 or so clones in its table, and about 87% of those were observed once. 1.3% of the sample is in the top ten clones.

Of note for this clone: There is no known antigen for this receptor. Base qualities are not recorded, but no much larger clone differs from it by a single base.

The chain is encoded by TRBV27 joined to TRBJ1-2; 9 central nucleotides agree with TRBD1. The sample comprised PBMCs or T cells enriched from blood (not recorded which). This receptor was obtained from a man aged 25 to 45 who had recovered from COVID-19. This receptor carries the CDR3 CASSLSDRGGYTF. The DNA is TGTGCCAGCAGTTTATCTGACAGGGGGGGCTACACCTTC.